The next 17 T cell receptor beta chains were all read from a single sample in a study of cytomegalovirus exposure and HLA in healthy donors. It was with 60 Vbeta and 13 Jbeta primers that the PCR ran. Sequenced by immunoSEQ multiplex PCR; TCRdb stores in-frame clones only, minus some. The sample shows approximately 110,000 clones, 81% of them seen only once. The material sequenced was PBMCs. These receptors came from a woman aged 25 to 39 in good health and CMV-seronegative.

DNA for the CDR3: TGTGCCAGTAGTATAGATTCCGACTGGTTCTTC. It yields the protein CASSIDSDWFF. The V and J genes are TRBV19 and TRBJ2-1; D unclear. The germline V and J ends were trimmed by 0 bases and 15 bases, with 9 bases remaining between them. This CDR3 spans 11 amino acids. CDR1 and CDR2 (germline): LNHDA, SQIVND (reference sequence).

The chain links TRBV4-1 to TRBJ2-7; D is possibly TRBD2 (6 bases). Germline-derived CDR1 and CDR2 are MGHRA and YSYEKL. This CDR3 spans 16 amino acids. V shed 1 base and J shed 4 bases, with 17 bases lying between them. The DNA for the CDR3 is TGCGCCAGCAGCCAAGCCCATCGGGAGAGGATGTACGAGCAGTACTTC. Translation gives CASSQAHRERMYEQYF.

CDR3 nucleotides: TGTGCCAGCAGCGTGGGAGGGCGAGTCGATCAGCCCCAGCATTTT. Residues: CASSVGGRVDQPQHF. The chain is built from TRBV9 and TRBJ1-5; D is unresolved. The V end was cut by 2 bases, the J end by 5 bases, with 14 bases between. Germline V gene lookup returns CDR1 SGDLS and CDR2 YYNGEE. The CDR3 has 15 residues. The variable domain in full, with the rest retrieved from reference TRBV9 and TRBJ1-5, is DSGVTQTPKHLITATGQRVTLRCSPRSGDLSVYWYQQSLDQGLQFLIQYYNGEERAKGNILERFSAQQFPDLHSELNLSSLELGDSALYFCASSVGGRVDQPQHFGDGTRLSIL.

The CDR3: CASSGTSGSHEQFF. The CDR3 DNA is TGTGCCAGCAGTGGGACTAGCGGGAGCCATGAGCAGTTCTTC. V usage is TRBV11-2 and J usage is TRBJ2-1; 14 nucleotides line up with TRBD2. J was trimmed by 8 bases and V by 6 bases; bases with no gene match: 3. This CDR3 is 14 amino acids long. Looked up from germline, CDR1 is SGHAT and CDR2 is FQNNGV.

CDR3 amino acids: CASTSVEGTEAFF. CDR3 nucleotide sequence: TGTGCCAGCACCTCCGTAGAGGGCACTGAAGCTTTCTTT. The chain couples TRBV2 to TRBJ1-1; no definite D call. V was shortened by 7 bases and J by 4 bases, with 13 bases between the two germline ends. This CDR3 is 13 amino acids long. Germline V CDR1 and CDR2: SNHLY, FYNNEI.

With regard to this clone: The conserved phenylalanine or tryptophan is not found at the CDR3 terminus, so this likely reflects a read error. The rearrangement links TRBV7-8 to TRBJ2-3; 7 bases align to TRBD2. Germline-derived CDR1 and CDR2 are SGHVS and FQNEAQ. V trimming: 1 base; J trimming: 3 bases; junction bases outside the gene matches: 1. The CDR3 totals 14 residues. The CDR3 DNA is TGTGCCAGCAGCTTAGAAGCGGGAACAGATACGCAGTATCTT. This encodes CASSLEAGTDTQYL.

V gene TRBV5-1 combines with J gene TRBJ2-5, with D perhaps matching TRBD2 (5 bases). The germline V gene encodes CDR1 SGHRS and CDR2 YFSETQ. V shed 0 bases and J shed 5 bases, with 14 bases lying between them. The CDR3 sequence is 15 residues long. The CDR3 protein is CASSLDAGGFETQYF. Here the CDR3 DNA reads TGCGCCAGCAGCTTGGATGCGGGTGGTTTTGAGACCCAGTACTTC. Complete variable domain (other parts from reference TRBV5-1 and TRBJ2-5): KAGVTQTPRYLIKTRGQQVTLSCSPISGHRSVSWYQQTPGQGLQFLFEYFSETQRNKGNFPGRFSGRQFSNSRSEMNVSTLELGDSALYLCASSLDAGGFETQYFGPGTRLLVL.

J is TRBJ2-1 and V is TRBV18, with D perhaps TRBD1 (6 bases). The CDR3 has 13 amino acids. The germline V gene encodes CDR1 KGHSH and CDR2 LQKENI. Deletions cut 3 bases from V and 4 bases from J, with 7 bases between. This CDR3 reads CASSPRGYNEQFF. CDR3 sequence (DNA): TGTGCCAGCTCACCGAGGGGGTACAATGAGCAGTTCTTC.

V is TRBV5-1 and J is TRBJ1-4; D gene unclear. The CDR3 extends over 14 amino acids. Looked up from germline, CDR1 is SGHRS and CDR2 is YFSETQ. V was trimmed by 1 base and J by 5 bases, leaving 9 bases between them. The CDR3 here is CASSLLETNEKLFF. DNA for the CDR3: TGCGCCAGCAGCTTGCTGGAGACCAATGAAAAACTGTTTTTT.

J is TRBJ1-1 and V is TRBV2; 7 bases are a match to TRBD1. Germline values: CDR1 SNHLY, CDR2 FYNNEI. The CDR3 sequence is 14 residues long. With V trimmed by 10 bases and J by 1 base, 9 bases remained unmatched. The DNA of the CDR3 is TGTGCCACACGGGCCAGGACAGGGAACACTGAAGCTTTCTTT. This sequence encodes CATRARTGNTEAFF.

The V and J genes are TRBV6-4 and TRBJ2-2; D is possibly TRBD2 (6 bases). Germline-derived CDR1 and CDR2 are MRHNA and SNTAGT. This CDR3 spans 15 amino acids. Trimming shortened V by 5 bases and J by 5 bases, and 15 bases separated the two germline ends. In DNA, the CDR3 is TGTGCCAGCAGTCTGGAGGGCCGGTCGACCGGGGAGCTGTTTTTT. Translation gives CASSLEGRSTGELFF.

This sequence joins TRBV4-3 and TRBJ2-7, with 7 bases identical to TRBD2. Losses at the gene ends were 0 bases for V and 4 bases for J; bases not matched to a gene: 6. Germline V gene sequence: CDR1 LGHNA, CDR2 YSLEER. The CDR3 spans 15 residues. The CDR3 DNA follows: TGCGCCAGCAGCCAAGACACAGCGGGATTTTACGAGCAGTACTTC. Protein product: CASSQDTAGFYEQYF.

This chain joins TRBV27 and TRBJ2-7, with TRBD1 identical over 7 bases. Germline V gene lookup returns CDR1 MNHEY and CDR2 SMNVEV (reference sequence). The CDR3 consists of 12 residues. Trimming at V came to 5 bases and at J to 3 bases, leaving 1 base not matched to a gene. The CDR3 DNA reads as TGTGCCAGCAGTAGGACAGGCTACGAGCAGTACTTC. Residues: CASSRTGYEQYF.

The V and J genes are TRBV15 and TRBJ1-5; TRBD1 is a possible D gene (5 bases). The V gene's germline CDR1 is LNHNV and CDR2 YYDKDF (reference sequence). The CDR3 consists of 15 residues. V lost 0 bases and J lost 7, with 13 bases in between. This CDR3 is CATSRDRVLGQPQHF. CDR3 in DNA: TGTGCCACCAGCAGAGACAGGGTCCTAGGGCAGCCCCAGCATTTT.

The chain couples TRBV5-1 to TRBJ2-3, with 7 bases lining up with TRBD1. The ends lost 7 bases at V and 2 bases at J; junction bases unmatched: 19. The germline V gene encodes CDR1 SGHRS and CDR2 YFSETQ. This CDR3 contains 18 residues. The CDR3 nucleotides are TGCGCCAGCGGCCCCCGCTCCCGTCTCGGGACAGACACAGATACGCAGTATTTT. It codes for CASGPRSRLGTDTDTQYF.

In DNA, the CDR3 is TGTGCCAGCTCACCGTTAACGGTTTCCTACGAGCAGTACTTC. It codes for CASSPLTVSYEQYF. The chain employs TRBV18 and TRBJ2-7; D is unresolved. The ends were cut back, 3 bases at V and 1 base at J, with 10 bases in the middle. The CDR3 loop spans 14 amino acids. CDR1 is KGHSH and CDR2 is LQKENI in the germline V gene.

V and J are TRBV5-1 and TRBJ2-4; TRBD1 matches 10 bases. Per germline, CDR1 SGHRS and CDR2 YFSETQ. The CDR3 totals 16 residues. The ends lost 1 base at V and 8 bases at J; junction bases unmatched: 9. CDR3: CASSLTGTGVPDIQYF. The CDR3 region has the DNA TGCGCCAGCAGCTTGACCGGGACAGGGGTCCCGGACATTCAGTACTTC.